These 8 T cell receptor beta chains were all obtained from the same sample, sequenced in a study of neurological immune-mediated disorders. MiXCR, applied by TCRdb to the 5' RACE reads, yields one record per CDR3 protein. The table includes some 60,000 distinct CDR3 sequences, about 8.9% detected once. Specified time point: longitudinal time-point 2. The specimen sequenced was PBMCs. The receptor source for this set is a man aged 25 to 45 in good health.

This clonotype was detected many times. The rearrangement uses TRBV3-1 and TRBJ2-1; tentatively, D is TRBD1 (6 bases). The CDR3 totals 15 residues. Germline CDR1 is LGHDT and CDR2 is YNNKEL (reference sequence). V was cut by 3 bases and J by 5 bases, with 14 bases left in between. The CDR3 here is CASSHRRTVDNEQFF. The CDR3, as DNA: TGTGCCAGCAGCCATCGGAGGACAGTGGACAATGAGCAGTTCTTC.

CDR3 in amino acids: CASSLVGARGEQYF. DNA of the CDR3: TGCGCCAGCAGCTTGGTCGGGGCGCGTGGCGAGCAGTACTTC. The chain employs TRBV5-1 and TRBJ2-7; D could derive from TRBD1 or TRBD2 (5 bases each). V lost 0 bases, J lost 6 bases, and 13 bases lay in between. There are 14 residues in the CDR3. The germline gives CDR1 SGHRS, CDR2 YFSETQ. Complete variable domain (other parts from reference TRBV5-1 and TRBJ2-7): KAGVTQTPRYLIKTRGQQVTLSCSPISGHRSVSWYQQTPGQGLQFLFEYFSETQRNKGNFPGRFSGRQFSNSRSEMNVSTLELGDSALYLCASSLVGARGEQYFGPGTRLTVT.

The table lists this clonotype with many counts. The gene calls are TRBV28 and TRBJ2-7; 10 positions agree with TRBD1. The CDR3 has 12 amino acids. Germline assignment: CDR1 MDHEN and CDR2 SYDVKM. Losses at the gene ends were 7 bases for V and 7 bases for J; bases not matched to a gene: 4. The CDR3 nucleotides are TGTGCCAGCAAGGGGACAGGGGAAGAGCAGTACTTC. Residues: CASKGTGEEQYF. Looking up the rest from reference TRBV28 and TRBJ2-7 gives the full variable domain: DVKVTQSSRYLVKRTGEKVFLECVQDMDHENMFWYRQDPGLGLRLIYFSYDVKMKEKGDIPEGYSVSREKKERFSLILESASTNQTSMYLCASKGTGEEQYFGPGTRLTVT.

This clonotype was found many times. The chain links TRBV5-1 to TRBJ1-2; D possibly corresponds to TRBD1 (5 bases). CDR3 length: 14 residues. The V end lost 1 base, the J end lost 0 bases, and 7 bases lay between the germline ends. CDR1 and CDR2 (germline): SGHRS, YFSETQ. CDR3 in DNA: TGCGCCAGCAGCTTGCGGGGCGCTAACTATGGCTACACCTTC. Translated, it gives CASSLRGANYGYTF.

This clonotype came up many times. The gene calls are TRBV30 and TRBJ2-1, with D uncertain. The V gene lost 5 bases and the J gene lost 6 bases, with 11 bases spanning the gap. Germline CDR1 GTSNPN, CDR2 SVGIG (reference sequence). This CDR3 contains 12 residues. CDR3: CAWAKVGNEQFF. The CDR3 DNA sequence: TGTGCCTGGGCGAAAGTAGGCAATGAGCAGTTCTTC.

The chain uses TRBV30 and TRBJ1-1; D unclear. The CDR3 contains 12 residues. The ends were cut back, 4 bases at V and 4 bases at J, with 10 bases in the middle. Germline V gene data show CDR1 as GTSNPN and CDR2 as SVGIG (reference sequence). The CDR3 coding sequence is TGTGCCTGGACGGCAGGTACCACTGAAGCTTTCTTT. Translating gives CAWTAGTTEAFF.

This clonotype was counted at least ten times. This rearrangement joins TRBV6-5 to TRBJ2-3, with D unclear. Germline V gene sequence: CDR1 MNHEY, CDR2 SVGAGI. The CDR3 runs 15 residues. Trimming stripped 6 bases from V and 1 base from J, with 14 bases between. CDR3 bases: TGTGCCAGCAGCCTCCTAGGTGGTGGCACAGATACGCAGTATTTT. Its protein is CASSLLGGGTDTQYF.

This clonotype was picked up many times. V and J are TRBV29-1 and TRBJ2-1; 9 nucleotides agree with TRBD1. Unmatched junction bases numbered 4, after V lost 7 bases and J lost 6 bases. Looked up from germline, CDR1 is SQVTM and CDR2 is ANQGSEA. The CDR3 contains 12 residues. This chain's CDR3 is CSGRGQGNEQFF. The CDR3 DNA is TGCAGCGGAAGGGGACAGGGCAATGAGCAGTTCTTC.